These 23 T cell receptor beta chains originate from one sample sequenced in a study of pediatric ulcerative colitis. Only in-frame clones appear in the TCRdb table, and some are missing; sequencing was by immunoSEQ multiplex PCR. Here the sample spans tens of thousands of clones, about 86% being singletons. Specimen: blood. The receptors here all came from a boy aged 5-17 years with severe ulcerative colitis.

The genes are TRBV11-1 and TRBJ2-2, with TRBD1 matching over 7 bases. The CDR3 length is 15 residues. In germline, CDR1 is SGHAT, CDR2 FQDESV (reference sequence). J was trimmed by 4 bases and V by 5 bases; bases with no gene match: 7. CDR3 loop: CASSPYDRVTGELFF. In nucleotides, the CDR3 is TGTGCCAGCAGCCCGTATGACAGGGTCACCGGGGAGCTGTTTTTT.

The rearrangement uses TRBV11-3 and TRBJ2-2, with D possibly matching TRBD1 (6 bases). The CDR3 loop spans 13 amino acids. The V gene lost 6 bases and the J gene lost 6 bases, with 11 bases spanning the gap. Germline-derived CDR1 and CDR2 are SGHNT and YENEEA. This CDR3 reads CASSLQGSGELFF. CDR3 coding DNA: TGTGCCAGCAGTCTACAGGGTTCCGGGGAGCTGTTTTTT.

The DNA of the CDR3 is TGTGCCACCGAGGGGGAAGGAGCGCCCACAGATACGCAGTATTTT. It translates to CATEGEGAPTDTQYF. The chain links TRBV5-5 to TRBJ2-3; D possibly corresponds to TRBD1 (6 bases). The CDR3 has 15 residues. Germline V gives CDR1 SGHKS, CDR2 YYEKEE (reference sequence). Trimming left V 9 bases short and J 2 bases short, with 19 bases between.

This chain links TRBV6-4 with TRBJ2-6; weak D call: TRBD1 (5 bases). The CDR3 contains 14 residues. Germline CDR1 reads MRHNA; CDR2 reads SNTAGT. The ends were cut back, 4 bases at V and 2 bases at J, with 6 bases in the middle. This chain's CDR3 is CASSAGPGANVLTF. The CDR3 nucleotides read TGTGCCAGCAGTGCAGGGCCTGGGGCCAACGTCCTGACTTTC.

This clone is a singleton in its sample. The chain has TRBV14 and TRBJ2-5; unclear D gene. The CDR3 contains 13 residues. Germline V gene lookup returns CDR1 SGHDN and CDR2 FVKESK. V was cut by 2 bases and J by 1 base, with 5 bases left in between. The CDR3 bases are TGTGCCAGCAGCCAACTCCCCCAAGAGACCCAGTACTTC. Its protein product is CASSQLPQETQYF.

This rearrangement joins TRBV20-1 to TRBJ2-7; D gene uncertain. The CDR3 has 11 residues. Trimming removed 4 bases from V and 5 bases from J, with 9 bases in between. The germline V gene has CDR1 DFQATT and CDR2 SNEGSKA (reference sequence). CDR3 protein: CSATERNEQYF. The CDR3 nucleotides are TGCAGTGCTACGGAGAGAAACGAGCAGTACTTC.

This chain joins TRBV6-4 and TRBJ2-4; D possibly matches TRBD1 or TRBD2 (6 bases each). V shed 2 bases and J shed 9 bases, with 11 bases lying between them. The CDR3 runs 13 residues. The germline V gene has CDR1 MRHNA and CDR2 SNTAGT. CDR3 in amino acids: CASSDAEGGIQYF. CDR3 nucleotide sequence: TGTGCCAGCAGTGACGCGGAGGGGGGCATTCAGTACTTC.

This clone has a handful of counts. CDR3 amino acids: CAWRPQGTLYNEQFF. The DNA of the CDR3 is TGTGCCTGGAGACCGCAGGGGACCCTCTACAATGAGCAGTTCTTC. The chain is built from TRBV30 and TRBJ2-1, with D perhaps TRBD1 (6 bases). V lost 3 bases, J lost 3 bases, and 15 bases lay in between. Germline values: CDR1 GTSNPN, CDR2 SVGIG (reference sequence). The CDR3 extends over 15 amino acids.

This clone showed up just once. The rearrangement joins TRBV9 to TRBJ2-1, with a tentative D call TRBD2 (5 bases). V was pared by 4 bases and J by 5 bases, with 13 bases between. The CDR3 loop spans 14 amino acids. Germline-derived CDR1 and CDR2 are SGDLS and YYNGEE. CDR3 sequence (DNA): TGTGCCAGCAGCCCCGTCCCCGGGGACAATGAGCAGTTCTTC. Its translation: CASSPVPGDNEQFF.

V usage is TRBV5-1 and J usage is TRBJ1-1, with D possibly being TRBD1 (5 bases). CDR1 SGHRS and CDR2 YFSETQ come from the germline V gene. The CDR3 totals 13 residues. With 5 bases removed from V and 1 base from J, the gap between germline ends came to 9 bases. The CDR3 is CASSRGWNTEAFF. The DNA for the CDR3 is TGCGCCAGCAGTAGGGGATGGAACACTGAAGCTTTCTTT.

The chain has TRBV4-2 and TRBJ2-3, with TRBD1 matching over 7 bases. Trimming at V came to 0 bases and at J to 5 bases, leaving 5 bases not matched to a gene. The germline V gene encodes CDR1 LGHNA and CDR2 YNFKEQ. The CDR3 has 15 residues. The CDR3 DNA follows: TGTGCCAGCAGCCAAGAAGGGGGCTTTGGAGATACGCAGTATTTT. It yields the protein CASSQEGGFGDTQYF.

This sequence joins TRBV7-8 and TRBJ2-1, with D possibly TRBD2 on 5 matching bases. Germline values: CDR1 SGHVS, CDR2 FQNEAQ. The CDR3 length is 15 residues. Trimming took off 1 base at V and 3 bases at J, with 10 bases between the two ends. The CDR3 is CASSLEAGNYNEQFF. CDR3 DNA sequence: TGTGCCAGCAGCTTAGAGGCGGGCAACTACAATGAGCAGTTCTTC.

The V and J genes are TRBV5-6 and TRBJ2-5; 10 nucleotides agree with TRBD2. The germline V gene encodes CDR1 SGHDT and CDR2 YYEEEE. CDR3 length: 16 amino acids. With 5 bases clipped from V and 1 base from J, the junction kept 8 bases outside the gene matches. CDR3 nucleotide sequence: TGTGCCAGCAGACCTACTAGCGGGAACCGCCAAGAGACCCAGTACTTC. Translated: CASRPTSGNRQETQYF. The full variable domain, its missing parts supplied by reference TRBV5-6 and TRBJ2-5, is DAGVTQSPTHLIKTRGQQVTLRCSPKSGHDTVSWYQQALGQGPQFIFQYYEEEERQRGNFPDRFSGHQFPNYSSELNVNALLLGDSALYLCASRPTSGNRQETQYFGPGTRLLVL.

The table lists this clone with a count of one. The genes are TRBV2 and TRBJ1-4; D gene ambiguous. The CDR3 runs to 13 residues. The V end was cut by 6 bases, the J end by 1 base, with 6 bases between. Germline CDR1 reads SNHLY; CDR2 reads FYNNEI. Written as DNA, the CDR3 is TGTGCCAGCAGGGACGGAACTAATGAAAAACTGTTTTTT. Translation gives CASRDGTNEKLFF.

This rearrangement joins TRBV6-4 to TRBJ1-1; D unresolved. This CDR3 has 10 amino acids. The ends were cut back, 7 bases at V and 10 bases at J, with 10 bases in the middle. The germline V gene has CDR1 MRHNA and CDR2 SNTAGT. The CDR3 sequence is CASMRIRAFF. The CDR3 region has the DNA TGTGCCAGCATGCGGATCCGAGCTTTCTTT.

This chain joins TRBV5-6 and TRBJ2-3, with TRBD1 matching over 7 bases. Germline assignment: CDR1 SGHDT and CDR2 YYEEEE. Trimming at V came to 7 bases and at J to 3 bases, leaving 5 bases not matched to a gene. This CDR3 is 13 amino acids long. CDR3 nucleotide sequence: TGTGCCAGCTGGGACAGCATAACAGATACGCAGTATTTT. It encodes CASWDSITDTQYF.

The rearrangement links TRBV7-6 to TRBJ1-1; 7 bases fit TRBD1. The CDR3 totals 15 residues. Germline CDR1 reads SGHVS; CDR2 reads FNYEAQ. V lost 5 bases to trimming and J lost 5 bases; unmatched junction nucleotides: 11. The CDR3 nucleotides are TGTGCCAGCAGCACGGAGAGACAGGGAAATACTGAAGCTTTCTTT. The encoded protein is CASSTERQGNTEAFF.

The V gene is TRBV5-1, the J gene TRBJ2-1, with 7 positions matching TRBD2. The J segment lost 6 bases and the V segment lost 0 bases, leaving 12 bases of the junction unmatched. The germline V gene has CDR1 SGHRS and CDR2 YFSETQ. There are 17 residues in the CDR3. The DNA for the CDR3 is TGCGCCAGCAGCTTGGATGGCGGGAGAGCTTTTGCCAATGAGCAGTTCTTC. This codes for CASSLDGGRAFANEQFF.

This clone was seen once. The chain carries TRBV25-1 and TRBJ2-5; D is unclear. Germline CDR1 is MGHDK and CDR2 is SYGVNS. CDR3 length: 14 amino acids. V was clipped by 6 bases and J by 3 bases, with 14 bases between them. The CDR3 coding sequence is TGTGCCAGCAGCGGAGAAAACAAAAAAGAGACCCAGTACTTC. Its protein product is CASSGENKKETQYF.

The table lists this clone with a few counts. The chain employs TRBV6-1 and TRBJ2-5; D is unresolved. This CDR3 has 14 residues. V dropped 1 base and J dropped 1 base, with 7 bases sitting between them. CDR1 and CDR2 (germline): MNHNS, SASEGT. The CDR3 nucleotides are TGTGCCAGCAGTGAAGGGCCCAGCCAAGAGACCCAGTACTTC. Translating gives CASSEGPSQETQYF.

The J gene is TRBJ2-7, the V gene TRBV10-3; D is possibly TRBD2 (6 bases). CDR1 and CDR2 from the germline V gene are ENHRY and SYGVKD. V lost 6 bases and J 0 bases, leaving 9 bases between the germline ends. This CDR3 contains 13 residues. In DNA form, the CDR3 reads TGTGCCATCAGCGCCGGGAGCTCCTACGAGCAGTACTTC. This codes for CAISAGSSYEQYF.

The V call is TRBV7-9, the J call TRBJ2-1; D could derive from TRBD1 or TRBD2 (5 bases each). The CDR3 loop spans 18 amino acids. V was cut by 5 bases and J by 4 bases, with 24 bases left in between. The V gene's germline CDR1 is SEHNR and CDR2 FQNEAQ (reference sequence). Here the CDR3 reads CASSPQPGWERGYNEQFF. The CDR3 nucleotides read TGTGCCAGCAGCCCACAGCCTGGGTGGGAGAGGGGTTACAATGAGCAGTTCTTC.

The chain couples TRBV27 to TRBJ2-1, with D tentatively TRBD1 (5 bases). This CDR3 contains 15 residues. Trimming cost V 4 bases and J 3 bases, with 13 bases left between them. Looked up from germline, CDR1 is MNHEY and CDR2 is SMNVEV (reference sequence). In DNA, the CDR3 is TGTGCCAGCAGTTACACAGGCCCCCACTACAATGAGCAGTTCTTC. Protein product: CASSYTGPHYNEQFF.